This T cell receptor (beta chain) was found in a study of T cells in localized non-small cell lung cancer. With regard to this clone: The antigen is not known.

General study points: In the blood, greater T cell density corresponded to longer overall survival. Uninvolved nearby lung showed the greatest T cell clonality, exceeding that found in tumor. Analysis by sequencing included only one tumor region, so heterogeneity remains possible. The study detected a median about 57 of the top 100 tumor clones in adjacent lung.

Measured with immunoSEQ multiplex PCR; TCRdb has only the in-frame clones, and not every one. The table includes some 11,000 clones, about 83% detected once. Germline CDR1 ENHRY, CDR2 SYGVKD. Trimming took 7 bases from V and 0 from J, leaving 14 bases between them. The CDR3 spans 15 residues. This sequence was found in a male donor older than 55 with stage I lung adenocarcinoma. The sequencing used peripheral blood, collected before any cancer treatment. This rearrangement joins TRBV10-3 to TRBJ2-3; D is perhaps TRBD1 (5 bases). CDR3 in DNA: TGTGCCATCACCCGTCAGGGCGCTAGCACAGATACGCAGTATTTT. Protein sequence: CAITRQGASTDTQYF.